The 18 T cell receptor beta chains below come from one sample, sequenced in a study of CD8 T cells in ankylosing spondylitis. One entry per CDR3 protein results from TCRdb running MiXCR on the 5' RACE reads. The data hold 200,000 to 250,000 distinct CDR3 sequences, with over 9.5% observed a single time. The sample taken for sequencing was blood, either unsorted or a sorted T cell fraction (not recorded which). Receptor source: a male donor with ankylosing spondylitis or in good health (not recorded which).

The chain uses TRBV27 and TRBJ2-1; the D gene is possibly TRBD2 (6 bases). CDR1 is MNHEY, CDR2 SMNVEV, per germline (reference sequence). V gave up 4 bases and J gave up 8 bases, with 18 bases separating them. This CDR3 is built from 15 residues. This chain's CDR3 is CASSYLGGGVDEQFF. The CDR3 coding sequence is TGTGCCAGCAGTTATCTAGGAGGAGGGGTGGATGAGCAGTTCTTC.

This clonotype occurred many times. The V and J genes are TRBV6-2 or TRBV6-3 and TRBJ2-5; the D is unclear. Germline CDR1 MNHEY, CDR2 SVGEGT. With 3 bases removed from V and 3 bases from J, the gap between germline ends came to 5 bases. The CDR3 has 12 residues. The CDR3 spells CASSYREETQYF. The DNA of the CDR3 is TGTGCCAGCAGTTATAGGGAAGAGACCCAGTACTTC.

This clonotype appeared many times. The CDR3 DNA reads as TGTGCCAGCAGTTACTCTAGGATACACAACACTGAAGCTTTCTTT. Residues: CASSYSRIHNTEAFF. This chain joins TRBV6-5 and TRBJ1-1; D remains unclear. CDR1 MNHEY and CDR2 SVGAGI come from the germline V gene. CDR3 length: 15 amino acids. V was shortened by 0 bases and J by 2 bases, with 10 bases between the two germline ends.

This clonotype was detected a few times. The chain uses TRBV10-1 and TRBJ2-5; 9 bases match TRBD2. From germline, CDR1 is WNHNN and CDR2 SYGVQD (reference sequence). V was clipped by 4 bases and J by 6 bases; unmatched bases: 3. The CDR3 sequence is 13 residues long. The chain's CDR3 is CASSASGVKTQYF. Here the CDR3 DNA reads TGCGCCAGCAGTGCTAGCGGGGTAAAGACCCAGTACTTC.

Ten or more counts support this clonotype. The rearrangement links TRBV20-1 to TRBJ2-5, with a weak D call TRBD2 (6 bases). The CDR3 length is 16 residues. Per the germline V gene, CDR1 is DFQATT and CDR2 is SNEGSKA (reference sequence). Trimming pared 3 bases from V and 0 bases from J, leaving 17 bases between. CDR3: CSASRRGGRYQETQYF. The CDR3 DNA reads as TGCAGTGCTAGTCGGAGGGGTGGACGTTACCAAGAGACCCAGTACTTC.

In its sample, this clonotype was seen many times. This CDR3 is CASSDRGRYEQYF. DNA of the CDR3: TGCGCCAGCAGCGACAGGGGAAGGTACGAGCAGTACTTC. This chain uses TRBV5-1 with TRBJ2-7; the match to TRBD1 covers 8 bases. Germline V CDR1 and CDR2: SGHRS, YFSETQ. The CDR3 consists of 13 residues. V trimming: 4 bases; J trimming: 4 bases; junction bases outside the gene matches: 4.

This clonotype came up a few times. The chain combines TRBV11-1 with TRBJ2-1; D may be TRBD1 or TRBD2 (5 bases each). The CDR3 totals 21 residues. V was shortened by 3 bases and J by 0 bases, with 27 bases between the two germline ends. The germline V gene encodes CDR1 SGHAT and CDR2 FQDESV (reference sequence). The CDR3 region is CASSLGTGTTGSKSSYNEQFF. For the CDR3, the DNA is TGTGCCAGCAGCTTGGGGACCGGGACCACAGGTTCCAAAAGCTCCTACAATGAGCAGTTCTTC.

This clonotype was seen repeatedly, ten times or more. The chain's CDR3 is CASSRTTGEGAKNIQYF. CDR3 in DNA: TGCGCCAGCAGCAGGACCACAGGGGAGGGGGCCAAAAACATTCAGTACTTC. The rearrangement joins TRBV5-1 to TRBJ2-4; D tentatively reads TRBD1 or TRBD2 (7 bases each). The V gene lost 4 bases and the J gene lost 1 base, with 18 bases spanning the gap. CDR1 and CDR2 (germline): SGHRS, YFSETQ. This CDR3 region has 17 residues.

The CDR3 reads CASSYRQGETQYF. CDR3 sequence (DNA): TGTGCCAGCAGTTACCGACAGGGAGAGACCCAGTACTTC. This chain uses TRBV6-6 with TRBJ2-5, with 7 bases that match TRBD1. V lost 2 bases and J lost 4; bases outside the gene matches: 1. The CDR3 consists of 13 residues. Germline assignment: CDR1 MNHNY and CDR2 SVGAGI (reference sequence).

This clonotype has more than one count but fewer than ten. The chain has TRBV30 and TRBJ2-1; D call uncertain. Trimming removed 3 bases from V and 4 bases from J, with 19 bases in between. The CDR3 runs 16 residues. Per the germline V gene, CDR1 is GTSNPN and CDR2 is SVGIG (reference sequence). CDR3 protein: CAWSQISSWSYNEQFF. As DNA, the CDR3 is TGTGCCTGGAGCCAGATTTCCAGCTGGTCGTACAATGAGCAGTTCTTC.

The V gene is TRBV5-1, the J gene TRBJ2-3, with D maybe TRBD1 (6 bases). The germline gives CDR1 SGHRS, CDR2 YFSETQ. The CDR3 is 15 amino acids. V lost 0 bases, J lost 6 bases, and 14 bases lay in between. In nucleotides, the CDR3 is TGCGCCAGCAGCTTGGTTGGGGGCCTGATGGATACGCAGTATTTT. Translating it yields CASSLVGGLMDTQYF.

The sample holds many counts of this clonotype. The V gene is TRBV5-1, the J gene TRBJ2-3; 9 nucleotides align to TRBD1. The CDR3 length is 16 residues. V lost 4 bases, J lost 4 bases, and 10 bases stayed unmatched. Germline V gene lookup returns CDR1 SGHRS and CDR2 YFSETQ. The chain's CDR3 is CASSPSGTGISDTQYF. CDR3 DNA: TGCGCCAGCAGCCCCTCCGGGACAGGGATCTCAGATACGCAGTATTTT.

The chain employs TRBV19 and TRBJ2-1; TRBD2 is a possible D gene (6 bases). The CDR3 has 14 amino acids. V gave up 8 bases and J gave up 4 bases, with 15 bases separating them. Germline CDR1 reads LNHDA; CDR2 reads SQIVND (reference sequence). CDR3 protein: CASRGLATYNEQFF. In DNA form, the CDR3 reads TGTGCCAGTCGCGGGCTAGCGACGTACAATGAGCAGTTCTTC.

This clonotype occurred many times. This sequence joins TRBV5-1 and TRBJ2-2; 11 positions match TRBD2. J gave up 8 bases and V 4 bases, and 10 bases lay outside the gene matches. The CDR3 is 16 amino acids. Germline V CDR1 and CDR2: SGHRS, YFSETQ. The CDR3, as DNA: TGCGCCAGCAGCCCGGGACTAGCGGAGGGAACTGGGGAGCTGTTTTTT. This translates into CASSPGLAEGTGELFF.

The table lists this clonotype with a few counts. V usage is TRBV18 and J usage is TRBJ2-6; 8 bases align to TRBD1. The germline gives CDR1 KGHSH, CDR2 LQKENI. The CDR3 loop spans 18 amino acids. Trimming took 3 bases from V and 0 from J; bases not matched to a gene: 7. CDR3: CASSPARTGLSGANVLTF. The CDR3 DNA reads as TGTGCCAGCTCACCGGCGCGGACAGGGCTCTCTGGGGCCAACGTCCTGACTTTC.

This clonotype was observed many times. The CDR3 nucleotides read TGTGCCAGCAGAACCCGGTTTAGGGGAGGTTCCTACAATGAGCAGTTCTTC. Its translation is CASRTRFRGGSYNEQFF. The V call is TRBV6-2 or TRBV6-3, the J call TRBJ2-1, with a possible D match to TRBD2 (6 bases). The CDR3 loop spans 17 amino acids. Trimming took off 6 bases at V and 1 base at J, with 19 bases between the two ends. The germline V gene encodes CDR1 MNHEY and CDR2 SVGEGT.

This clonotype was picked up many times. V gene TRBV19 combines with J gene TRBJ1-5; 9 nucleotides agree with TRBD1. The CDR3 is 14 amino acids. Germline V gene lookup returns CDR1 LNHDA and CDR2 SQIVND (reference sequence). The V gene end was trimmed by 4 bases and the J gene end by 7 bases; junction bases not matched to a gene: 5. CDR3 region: CASSTGQGTQPQHF. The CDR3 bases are TGTGCCAGTAGTACCGGACAGGGGACCCAGCCCCAGCATTTT. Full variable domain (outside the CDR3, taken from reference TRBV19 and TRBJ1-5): DGGITQSPKYLFRKEGQNVTLSCEQNLNHDAMYWYRQDPGQGLRLIYYSQIVNDFQKGDIAEGYSVSREKKESFPLTVTSAQKNPTAFYLCASSTGQGTQPQHFGDGTRLSIL.

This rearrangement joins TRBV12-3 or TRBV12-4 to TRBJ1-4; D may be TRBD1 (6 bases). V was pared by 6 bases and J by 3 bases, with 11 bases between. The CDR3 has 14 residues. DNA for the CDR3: TGTGCCAGCAGCCCGACAGGCCCTAATGAAAAACTGTTTTTT. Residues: CASSPTGPNEKLFF.